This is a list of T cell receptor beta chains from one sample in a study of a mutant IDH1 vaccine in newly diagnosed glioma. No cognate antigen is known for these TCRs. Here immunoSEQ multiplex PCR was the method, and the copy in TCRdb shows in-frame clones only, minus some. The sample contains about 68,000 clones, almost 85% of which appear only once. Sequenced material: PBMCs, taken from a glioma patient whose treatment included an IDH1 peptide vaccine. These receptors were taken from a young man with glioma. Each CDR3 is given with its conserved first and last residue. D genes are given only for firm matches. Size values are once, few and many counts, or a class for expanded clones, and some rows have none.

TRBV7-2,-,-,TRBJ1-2,TGTGCCAGCCGGGGGCTGGGGTTCGACTATGGCTACACCTTC,CASRGLGFDYGYTF
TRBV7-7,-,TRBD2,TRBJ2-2,TGTGCTAGCAGCTTCACGGGGGGGCCAAGCGGGGAGCTGTTTTTT,CASSFTGGPSGELFF
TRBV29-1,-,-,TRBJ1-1,TGCAGCGTTGACTCCAGGGCAGGAACTGAAGCTTTCTTT,CSVDSRAGTEAFF
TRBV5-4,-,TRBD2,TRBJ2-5,TGTGCCAGCAGCTTGGCTGTTGGGGGGGCGGGGGGACAAGAGACCCAGTACTTC,CASSLAVGGAGGQETQYF
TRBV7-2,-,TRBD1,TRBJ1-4,TGTGCCAGCAGCGCCCAAAGTGACAGGGGGCAGGAAAAACTGTTTTTT,CASSAQSDRGQEKLFF
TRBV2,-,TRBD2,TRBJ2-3,TGTGCCAGCAGTTCCCTTGGTGGGGGGGCAGATACGCAGTATTTT,CASSSLGGGADTQYF
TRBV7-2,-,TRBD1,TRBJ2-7,TGTGCCAGCAGCTCTGGGACAGTTCCCACCTACGAGCAGTACTTC,CASSSGTVPTYEQYF
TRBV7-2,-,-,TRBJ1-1,TGTGCCAGCAGTCTACAGGGTCGAGAGAAAACTGAAGCTTTCTTT,CASSLQGREKTEAFF
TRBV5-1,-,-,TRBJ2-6,TGCGCCAGCAGCATGAGTGGGTCTGGGGCCAACGTCCTGACTTTC,CASSMSGSGANVLTF
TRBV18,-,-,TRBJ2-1,TGTGCCAGCTCCCTGGACTATTTATTCAATGAGCAGTTCTTC,CASSLDYLFNEQFF
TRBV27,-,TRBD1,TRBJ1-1,TGTGCCAGCAGTTCCCCTCGGACAGGGAACATGAACACTGAAGCTTTCTTT,CASSSPRTGNMNTEAFF
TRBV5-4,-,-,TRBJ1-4,TGTGCCAGCAGCTTGCCTAATGAAAAACTGTTTTTT,CASSLPNEKLFF
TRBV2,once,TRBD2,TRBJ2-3,TGTGCCAGCAGTGAATCCGCGCCGGGGGAGGGCCCCGATACGCAGTATTTT,CASSESAPGEGPDTQYF
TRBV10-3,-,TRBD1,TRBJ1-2,TGTGCCATCAGAGGGGGCGACAGGGTATCTAACTATGGCTACACCTTC,CAIRGGDRVSNYGYTF
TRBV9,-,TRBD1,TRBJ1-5,TGTGCCAGCAGCGGAGGGACAGGGGGTCAGCCCCAGCATTTT,CASSGGTGGQPQHF
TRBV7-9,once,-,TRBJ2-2,TGTGCCAGCAGGATGGGAGTCGGCCTCGGGGAGCTGTTTTTT,CASRMGVGLGELFF
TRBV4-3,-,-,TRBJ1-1,TGCGCCAGCAGCCAAGGCAGGACTGAAGCTTTCTTT,CASSQGRTEAFF
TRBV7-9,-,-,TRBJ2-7,TGTGCCAGCAGCTCCCGCTACGAGCAGTACTTC,CASSSRYEQYF